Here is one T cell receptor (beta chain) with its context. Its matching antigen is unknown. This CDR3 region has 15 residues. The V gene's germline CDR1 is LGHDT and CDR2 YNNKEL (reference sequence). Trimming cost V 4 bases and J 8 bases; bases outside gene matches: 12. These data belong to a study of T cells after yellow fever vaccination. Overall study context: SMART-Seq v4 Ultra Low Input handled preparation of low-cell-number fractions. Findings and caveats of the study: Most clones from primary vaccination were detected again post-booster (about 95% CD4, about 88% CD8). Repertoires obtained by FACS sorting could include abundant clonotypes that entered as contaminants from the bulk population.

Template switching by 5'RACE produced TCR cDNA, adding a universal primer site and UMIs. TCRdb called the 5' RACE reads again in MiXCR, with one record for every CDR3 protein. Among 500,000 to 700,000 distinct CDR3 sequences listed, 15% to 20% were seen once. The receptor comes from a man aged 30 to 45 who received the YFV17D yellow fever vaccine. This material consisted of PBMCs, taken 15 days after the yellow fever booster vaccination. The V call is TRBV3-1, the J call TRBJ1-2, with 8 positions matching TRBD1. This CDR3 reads CASSLGAGGVLGYTF. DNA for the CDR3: TGTGCCAGCAGCCTGGGGGCAGGGGGCGTTTTGGGCTACACCTTC.